The rows below give T cell receptor beta chains drawn from one sample of a study of human T cells and chemical hapten exposure. TCRdb ran MiXCR on the RACE reads and lists one entry per CDR3 protein. The table includes just over 80,000 distinct CDR3 sequences, 9.5% to 12% detected once. Sequencing was performed on whole blood, taken in connection with sensitization to the hapten diphenylcyclopropenone (DPC). These TCRs come from a woman aged 50 to 60 with alopecia areata. Some clones in this sample may be carry-over from other donors' samples. Each CDR3 is given with its conserved first and last residue. D genes are given only for firm matches. Size tells how often a clone was seen (once, few, many) or the class of an expanded clone, and some rows leave it out.

13	many	TRBV27	.	TRBJ2-5	TGTGCCAGCAGTTTGAACCGTCAAGAGACCCAGTACTTC	CASSLNRQETQYF
13	.	TRBV20-1	.	TRBJ1-5	TGCAGTGCTAGTCCAGGGTACAATCAGCCCCAGCATTTT	CSASPGYNQPQHF
12	few	TRBV29-1	.	TRBJ1-1	TGCAGCGTTGTACAGATGAACACTGAAGCTTTCTTT	CSVVQMNTEAFF
14	.	TRBV12-3/TRBV12-4	.	TRBJ1-1	TGTGCCAGCTGCAGGTCCCGCGAGGACACTGAAGCTTTCTTT	CASCRSREDTEAFF
17	many	TRBV6-2/TRBV6-3	.	TRBJ2-4	TGTGCCAGCAGAACAGAAAGTGCGGGGTTTTCGGGAAACATTCAGTACTTC	CASRTESAGFSGNIQYF
12	few	TRBV13	.	TRBJ2-3	TGTGCCAGCAGCCCCCAATTAGATACGCAGTATTTT	CASSPQLDTQYF
16	.	TRBV6-5	.	TRBJ1-5	TGTGCCAGCAGTTACGGGGCGGGGGATAGCAATCAGCCCCAGCATTTT	CASSYGAGDSNQPQHF
13	.	TRBV6-5	TRBD2	TRBJ2-5	TGTGCCAGCAGACTCCTAGCGGGAGAGACCCAGTACTTC	CASRLLAGETQYF
13	few	TRBV7-8	.	TRBJ2-2	TGTGCCAGCAGTTTGGCACGGGGTAGGGAGCTGTTTTTT	CASSLARGRELFF
15	few	TRBV5-4	TRBD1	TRBJ1-4	TGTGCCAGCAGCTACGGGACAGGGCCTAATGAAAAACTGTTTTTT	CASSYGTGPNEKLFF
14	many	TRBV20-1	.	TRBJ2-2	TGCAGTGCTAGACCGGGCCAGAACACCGGGGAGCTGTTTTTT	CSARPGQNTGELFF
14	few	TRBV7-9	.	TRBJ2-7	TGTGCCAGCAGCAGACCGGGACTCGGCTACGAGCAGTACTTC	CASSRPGLGYEQYF
14	.	TRBV6-5	TRBD1	TRBJ2-2	TGTGCCAGCAGAGCCAGGGGGCGAACCGGGGAGCTGTTTTTT	CASRARGRTGELFF
12	many	TRBV7-8	.	TRBJ1-1	TGTGCCAGCAGCCTTAACAGGGATCGGGCTTTCTTT	CASSLNRDRAFF
13	many	TRBV29-1	.	TRBJ1-2	TGCAGCGTTGAAGCAGGATTTTACTATGGCTACACCTTC	CSVEAGFYYGYTF
17	many	TRBV19	TRBD2	TRBJ2-2	TGTGCCAGTAGTATATCCGGGGGGGCCGCGAACACCGGGGAGCTGTTTTTT	CASSISGGAANTGELFF
14	.	TRBV5-1	.	TRBJ1-1	TGCGCCAGCAGCTCGCAGACAGGAAACACTGAAGCTTTCTTT	CASSSQTGNTEAFF
14	.	TRBV29-1	.	TRBJ1-2	TGCAGCGTTGAAGATCTGGACCGGAGGTATGGCTACACCTTC	CSVEDLDRRYGYTF
14	few	TRBV6-4	.	TRBJ2-1	TGTGCCAGCAAGGTTGATAGCTCCTACAATGAGCAGTTCTTC	CASKVDSSYNEQFF
14	few	TRBV12-5	.	TRBJ1-3	TGTGCTAGTGGTTTTTGGAGCTCTGGAAACACCATATATTTT	CASGFWSSGNTIYF
12	.	TRBV29-1	.	TRBJ2-5	TGCAGCGTTGATAGGGATCCCGGGACCCAGTACTTC	CSVDRDPGTQYF
16	many	TRBV9	.	TRBJ2-5	TGTGCCAGCAGCGTAGCGATGTCTCAGGGCGGGGAGACCCAGTACTTC	CASSVAMSQGGETQYF
14	few	TRBV6-5	.	TRBJ2-1	TGTGCCAGCAGTTACTCGAAGAGGGGAGGTGAGCAGTTCTTC	CASSYSKRGGEQFF
11	.	TRBV28	.	TRBJ2-1	TGTGCCAGCAGTTCCCAAAATGAGCAGTTCTTC	CASSSQNEQFF
13	many	TRBV11-2	.	TRBJ1-1	TGTGCCAGCAGCTTAGATCCGTACACTGAAGCTTTCTTT	CASSLDPYTEAFF
11	few	TRBV12-5	.	TRBJ2-5	TGTGCTAGTGGGGTGAAAGAGACCCAGTACTTC	CASGVKETQYF
18	few	TRBV11-2	.	TRBJ2-2	TGTGCCAGCAGCTTGAGCAGGGTCTGGGCGACGAACACCGGGGAGCTGTTTTTT	CASSLSRVWATNTGELFF
17	few	TRBV11-2	TRBD2	TRBJ2-3	TGTGCCAGCAGCCCGACGGGACTAGCGGGAGCGGCAGATACGCAGTATTTT	CASSPTGLAGAADTQYF
15	.	TRBV15	.	TRBJ2-1	TGTGCCACCAGCGTCCCTGGTGTGGGAGGTGTTGAGCAGTTCTTC	CATSVPGVGGVEQFF
16	many	TRBV6-4	TRBD2	TRBJ2-1	TGTGCCAGCAGTGCCGAGACTAGCGGGGGCCACAATGAGCAGTTCTTC	CASSAETSGGHNEQFF
14	few	TRBV18	.	TRBJ2-7	TGTGCCAGCTCCTCGAAGGAGGGGTCAAGCGAGCAGTACTTC	CASSSKEGSSEQYF
15	.	TRBV6-1	TRBD1	TRBJ2-6	TGTGCCAGCAGTAGAGGGGGCACTGGGGCCAACGTCCTGACTTTC	CASSRGGTGANVLTF
15	few	TRBV9	.	TRBJ2-5	TGTGCCAGCAGCGTTGCGGGGAACCACCAAGAGACCCAGTACTTC	CASSVAGNHQETQYF
12	few	TRBV30	.	TRBJ2-1	TGTGCCTGGAGCAACGGATACAATGAGCAGTTCTTC	CAWSNGYNEQFF
18	many	TRBV5-1	TRBD2	TRBJ2-5	TGCGCCAGCAGCTTGGGACTAGCGGTTGCCTTGTACCAAGAGACCCAGTACTTC	CASSLGLAVALYQETQYF
16	.	TRBV18	TRBD1	TRBJ2-3	TGTGCCAGCTCACCACAGGAGACAGGGGTAACAGATACGCAGTATTTT	CASSPQETGVTDTQYF
15	.	TRBV11-2	TRBD1	TRBJ2-7	TGTGCCAGCAGCTTCGACCGGGACAGCTCCTACGAGCAGTACTTC	CASSFDRDSSYEQYF
17	few	TRBV5-8	.	TRBJ1-5	TGTGCCAGCAGCTTGATGGGGGAAGGGGAACGCAATCAGCCCCAGCATTTT	CASSLMGEGERNQPQHF
14	.	TRBV28	.	TRBJ2-3	TGTGCCAGCAGTTTACTGGGAACCACAGATACGCAGTATTTT	CASSLLGTTDTQYF
16	few	TRBV5-1	TRBD2	TRBJ2-3	TGCGCCAGCAGCCCAGGACTAGCGGGAGATACAGATACGCAGTATTTT	CASSPGLAGDTDTQYF
15	.	TRBV27	.	TRBJ2-3	TGTGCCAGCAGTTTTTCAGGACACCACACAGATACGCAGTATTTT	CASSFSGHHTDTQYF
16	few	TRBV25-1	.	TRBJ1-3	TGTGCCAGCAGTGCCACCGGGACACCCTCTGGAAACACCATATATTTT	CASSATGTPSGNTIYF